These T cell receptor beta chains were read from a single sample in a study of blood T cells in healthy people across ages. TCRdb independently ran MiXCR on the 5' RACE reads; one entry per CDR3 protein. The table lists around 1,600,000 distinct CDR3 sequences, approximately 43% of them singletons, with approximately 4.1% in the top ten. Sequencing input: blood. Receptors were obtained from a woman under 30 in good health. CDR3s include the opening cysteine and the closing phenylalanine or tryptophan. A D gene is named only where the DNA matches it firmly. Not all rows give a size; the values are once, few, many and, for expanded clones, a class.

TRBJ1-1 | 18 | - | - | TRBV12-3/TRBV12-4 | TGTGCCAGCAGCCAAGCGGGCTGGGGGAGTATCGGAGTCCCTGAAGCTTTCTTT | CASSQAGWGSIGVPEAFF
TRBJ1-6 | 14 | few | - | TRBV27 | TGTGCCAGCAGTTTATCGAAAGCAGATTCACCCCTCCACTTT | CASSLSKADSPLHF
TRBJ1-5 | 16 | - | - | TRBV18 | TGTGCCAGCTCACTTTCCCCGACCGTGGGCAATCAGCCCCAGCATTTT | CASSLSPTVGNQPQHF
TRBJ2-7 | 13 | - | - | TRBV7-2 | TGTGCCAGCAGCTCCCCTCTTTCTGCCGAGCAGTACTTC | CASSSPLSAEQYF
TRBJ2-7 | 13 | - | - | TRBV29-1 | TGCAGCGTTGAAGGGTGGGTTAGAGGCGAGCAGTACTTC | CSVEGWVRGEQYF
TRBJ2-7 | 15 | - | - | TRBV5-5 | TGTGCCAGCAGCTTGGGTGAAGGTTCCAACTACGAGCAGTACTTC | CASSLGEGSNYEQYF
TRBJ1-6 | 11 | many | - | TRBV12-3/TRBV12-4 | TGTGCCAGCAGTCAAAATTCACCCCTCCACTTT | CASSQNSPLHF
TRBJ1-6 | 16 | - | - | TRBV2 | TGTGCCAGCAGTGCCCCTACCGGGACGCTTAATTCACCCCTCCACTTT | CASSAPTGTLNSPLHF
TRBJ2-3 | 14 | - | - | TRBV20-1 | TGCAGTGCTAGAGACTTAAATAGGCAACTTACGCAGTATTTT | CSARDLNRQLTQYF
TRBJ2-2 | 14 | - | - | TRBV5-1 | TGCGCCAGCAGCCGGGACCCCACCACCGGGGAGCTGTTTTTT | CASSRDPTTGELFF
TRBJ2-1 | 14 | - | TRBD2 | TRBV6-5 | TGTGCCAGCAGTTACGGGACTAGCGGGTATGAGCAGTTCTTC | CASSYGTSGYEQFF
TRBJ2-1 | 13 | - | - | TRBV7-9 | TGTGCCAGCAGCTTAGGGGAGTACAATGAGCAGTTCTTC | CASSLGEYNEQFF
TRBJ2-7 | 12 | many | - | TRBV6-5 | TGTGCCAGCAGGAGGGGGTCATACGAGCAGTACTTC | CASRRGSYEQYF
TRBJ2-7 | 13 | few | - | TRBV20-1 | TGCAGTGCTAAGGACGGGAACTCCTACGAGCAGTACTTC | CSAKDGNSYEQYF
TRBJ1-4 | 19 | few | TRBD1 | TRBV25-1 | TGTGCCAGCACCCCTGGAGGGACAGGGGGCGAAGAATTCGCTGAAAAACTGTTTTTT | CASTPGGTGGEEFAEKLFF
TRBJ1-2 | 15 | few | TRBD1 | TRBV5-1 | TGCGCCAGCAGCTTGGTGGCAGGGGGTAACTATGGCTACACCTTC | CASSLVAGGNYGYTF
TRBJ1-1 | 16 | - | - | TRBV12-3/TRBV12-4 | TGTGCCAGCAGTGATGACAGAGGTCTCGAGGACACTGAAGCTTTCTTT | CASSDDRGLEDTEAFF
TRBJ2-3 | 17 | few | TRBD2 | TRBV7-3 | TGTGCCAGCAGCCCGCGCGGGGGGCGTTTAAGCACAGATACGCAGTATTTT | CASSPRGGRLSTDTQYF
TRBJ1-2 | 14 | few | - | TRBV29-1 | TGCAGCGTTGAAAGGCTAGGGGCGGTCTATGGCTACACCTTC | CSVERLGAVYGYTF
TRBJ2-1 | 15 | - | - | TRBV4-1 | TGCGCCAGCAGAGTATTCCTTACTTCTTACAATGAGCAGTTCTTC | CASRVFLTSYNEQFF
TRBJ2-1 | 12 | - | TRBD1 | TRBV24-1 | TGTGCCACCAGGGAATACAGGGGTGAGCAGTTCTTC | CATREYRGEQFF
TRBJ2-3 | 14 | - | TRBD2 | TRBV9 | TGTGCCAGCAGCGTAGGAAGGACAGCGGGGGCGCAGTATTTT | CASSVGRTAGAQYF
TRBJ1-2 | 14 | - | - | TRBV6-2/TRBV6-3 | TGTGCCTGCAGTGGACGACTTAGTGGGAGCGGCTACACCTTC | CACSGRLSGSGYTF
TRBJ2-7 | 14 | many | - | TRBV10-3 | TGTGCCATCAGTGCCGGGACGGGCTTCTACGAGCAGTACTTC | CAISAGTGFYEQYF
TRBJ1-2 | 15 | - | - | TRBV3-1 | TGTGCCAGCAGCCAAGAGAAAGGCCTGGGGTATGGCTACACCTTC | CASSQEKGLGYGYTF
TRBJ2-5 | 14 | - | - | TRBV20-1 | TGCAGTCAAGTGGAGCGAAAGGACCAAGAGACCCAGTACTTC | CSQVERKDQETQYF